The 25 T cell receptor beta chains reported below all come from one sample, sequenced in a study of brain metastases from non-small cell lung cancer. Profiling relied on immunoSEQ multiplex PCR, and the TCRdb table lists in-frame clones only, not all of them. The sample includes 4,600 or so clones, about 88% of them seen just once. Sequencing input: tissue from a brain metastasis. Receptor source: a donor aged 40 or over with non-small cell lung cancer.

J is TRBJ2-6 and V is TRBV5-1, with D uncertain. The CDR3 runs 14 residues. Trimming left V 0 bases short and J 0 bases short, with 1 base between. Germline lookup yields CDR1 SGHRS and CDR2 YFSETQ. The CDR3 loop reads CASSLGSGANVLTF. CDR3 coding DNA: TGCGCCAGCAGCTTGGGCTCTGGGGCCAACGTCCTGACTTTC.

This sequence joins TRBV10-2 and TRBJ2-5, with D maybe TRBD2 (5 bases). V was trimmed by 4 bases and J by 5 bases, leaving 14 bases between them. The CDR3 has 14 residues. Germline V CDR1 and CDR2: WSHSY, SAAADI. CDR3 nucleotide sequence: TGCGCCAGCAGTGGTTCTAGCAGATCGGAGACCCAGTACTTC. Its translation is CASSGSSRSETQYF.

The rearrangement joins TRBV25-1 to TRBJ1-2; possibly TRBD1 for D (5 bases). The V end lost 4 bases, the J end lost 4 bases, and 10 bases lay between the germline ends. The CDR3 runs 13 residues. CDR1 is MGHDK, CDR2 SYGVNS, per germline. CDR3 in amino acids: CASSAGQFYGYTF. CDR3 nucleotide sequence: TGTGCCAGCAGTGCCGGACAATTCTATGGCTACACCTTC.

The genes are TRBV28 and TRBJ1-1, with no clear D. This CDR3 has 10 residues. Germline-derived CDR1 and CDR2 are MDHEN and SYDVKM. Trimming removed 7 bases at V and 3 bases at J, with 3 bases between. Written as DNA, the CDR3 is TGTGCCAGCAAACACACTGAAGCTTTCTTT. Residues: CASKHTEAFF.

This chain links TRBV6-1 with TRBJ1-5; D is ambiguous. Trimming took 2 bases from V and 7 from J, leaving 15 bases between them. Germline V gene data show CDR1 as MNHNS and CDR2 as SASEGT. The CDR3 runs 15 residues. CDR3 sequence (DNA): TGTGCCAGCAGTGAAACGACAATCAGCGGGCAGCCCCAGCATTTT. It is translated as CASSETTISGQPQHF.

The genes are TRBV4-1 and TRBJ2-2; TRBD1 agrees at 8 bases. Germline CDR1 is MGHRA and CDR2 is YSYEKL. There are 17 residues in the CDR3. V lost 1 base to trimming and J lost 1 base; unmatched junction nucleotides: 5. The chain's CDR3 is CASSQGSGTGNTGELFF. DNA of the CDR3: TGCGCCAGCAGCCAAGGGTCGGGGACAGGGAACACCGGGGAGCTGTTTTTT.

Here the CDR3 DNA reads TGTGCCAGCAGTGACTCAGAAAGCACAGATACGCAGTATTTT. Its translation is CASSDSESTDTQYF. The rearrangement joins TRBV6-4 to TRBJ2-3, with unresolved D. Trimming took 0 bases from V and 0 from J, leaving 4 bases between them. CDR1 is MRHNA, CDR2 SNTAGT, per germline. The CDR3 spans 14 residues.

This chain connects TRBV29-1 to TRBJ2-5; D is undetermined. Trimming shortened V by 5 bases and J by 2 bases, and 12 bases separated the two germline ends. CDR1 and CDR2 (germline): SQVTM, ANQGSEA. The CDR3 runs to 13 residues. The CDR3 DNA reads TGCAGCGTTCCCGCCCATGGACAAGAGACCCAGTACTTC. It is translated as CSVPAHGQETQYF.

The rearrangement uses TRBV10-2 and TRBJ2-2; D ambiguous. Germline lookup yields CDR1 WSHSY and CDR2 SAAADI. The CDR3 spans 15 residues. Trimming cost V 9 bases and J 0 bases, with 14 bases left between them. CDR3 loop: CASNLGSTNTGELFF. The DNA for the CDR3 is TGCGCCAGTAATCTAGGCTCAACGAACACCGGGGAGCTGTTTTTT.

This chain connects TRBV4-1 to TRBJ2-5; no clear D. The length of the CDR3 is 15 residues. CDR1 and CDR2 (germline): MGHRA, YSYEKL. Trimming removed 3 bases from V and 2 bases from J, with 13 bases in between. In DNA form, the CDR3 reads TGCGCCAGCAGCCACCATCCAGGAACTCAAGAGACCCAGTACTTC. Translating gives CASSHHPGTQETQYF.

This clone was recorded once. This chain connects TRBV2 to TRBJ2-1; D perhaps matches TRBD2 (6 bases). The CDR3 loop spans 15 amino acids. CDR1 and CDR2 from the germline V gene are SNHLY and FYNNEI. Trimming left V 3 bases short and J 0 bases short, with 9 bases between. For the CDR3, the DNA is TGTGCCAGCAGTGAGATCGGGGGCTCCTACAATGAGCAGTTCTTC. It specifies CASSEIGGSYNEQFF.

As DNA, the CDR3 is TGTGCCAGCAGTCCCCCCCCCGACAGGGTCAGGGGCTACACCTTC. Protein sequence: CASSPPPDRVRGYTF. The V call is TRBV7-9, the J call TRBJ1-2; 7 nucleotides agree with TRBD1. Losses at the gene ends were 6 bases for V and 8 bases for J; bases not matched to a gene: 15. Germline assignment: CDR1 SEHNR and CDR2 FQNEAQ (reference sequence). This CDR3 comprises 15 residues.

This clone was seen a single time. The chain links TRBV6-4 to TRBJ2-2; 8 bases align to TRBD1. Germline V gene lookup returns CDR1 MRHNA and CDR2 SNTAGT. CDR3 length: 15 residues. The V gene end was trimmed by 0 bases and the J gene end by 3 bases; junction bases not matched to a gene: 0. The DNA for the CDR3 is TGTGCCAGCAGTGACTCGGACAGGGACACCGGGGAGCTGTTTTTT. Translation: CASSDSDRDTGELFF.

This chain joins TRBV29-1 and TRBJ2-7; TRBD1 matches at 7 bases. Germline V gives CDR1 SQVTM, CDR2 ANQGSEA. The CDR3 has 14 amino acids. V gave up 4 bases and J gave up 0 bases; unmatched junction bases: 6. Here the CDR3 reads CSVGSQGVSYEQYF. For the CDR3, the DNA is TGCAGCGTTGGATCCCAGGGGGTCTCCTACGAGCAGTACTTC.

This chain links TRBV6-5 with TRBJ1-3; a weak D match, TRBD1 (5 bases). Trimming shortened V by 8 bases and J by 1 base, and 9 bases separated the two germline ends. CDR1 is MNHEY, CDR2 SVGAGI, per germline. The CDR3 contains 13 residues. For the CDR3, the DNA is TGTGCCAGCGGGCGGGGGTCTGGAAACACCATATATTTT. This translates into CASGRGSGNTIYF.

The chain links TRBV3-1 (or the pseudogene TRBV3-2) to TRBJ1-2; a weak D match, TRBD1 (6 bases). The germline V gene encodes CDR1 LGHDT and CDR2 YNNKEL (reference sequence). Trimming pared 4 bases from V and 4 bases from J, leaving 19 bases between. The CDR3 sequence is 16 residues long. The CDR3 DNA reads TGTGCCAGCAGCCGGCAAGTCCCGGGGGCGGGCTATGGCTACACCTTC. Its protein product is CASSRQVPGAGYGYTF.

The chain is built from TRBV19 and TRBJ1-4; D is unresolved. CDR1 is LNHDA, CDR2 SQIVND, per germline (reference sequence). The germline V and J ends were trimmed by 7 bases and 6 bases, with 15 bases remaining between them. The CDR3 has 14 residues. The CDR3 nucleotides read TGTGCCAGTATGCCTACCCGAGATGATGAAAAACTGTTTTTT. This codes for CASMPTRDDEKLFF. Drawing the rest from reference TRBV19 and TRBJ1-4, the complete variable domain is DGGITQSPKYLFRKEGQNVTLSCEQNLNHDAMYWYRQDPGQGLRLIYYSQIVNDFQKGDIAEGYSVSREKKESFPLTVTSAQKNPTAFYLCASMPTRDDEKLFFGSGTQLSVL.

The V gene is TRBV6-1, the J gene TRBJ2-7; 8 bases match TRBD2. Germline trimming cut 3 bases from V and 0 bases from J; bases unmatched to any gene: 4. This CDR3 contains 15 residues. Germline lookup yields CDR1 MNHNS and CDR2 SASEGT. The CDR3 loop is CASSDAAGGSYEQYF. CDR3 nucleotide sequence: TGTGCCAGCAGTGACGCCGCGGGGGGCTCCTACGAGCAGTACTTC.

The chain uses TRBV30 and TRBJ2-4; D may be TRBD1 (5 bases). CDR1 is GTSNPN and CDR2 is SVGIG in the germline V gene (reference sequence). CDR3 length equals 17 residues. The V end lost 2 bases, the J end lost 4 bases, and 21 bases lay between the germline ends. CDR3 protein: CAWSHQATPGPKNIQYF. The CDR3 DNA follows: TGTGCCTGGAGTCATCAAGCAACCCCAGGGCCAAAAAACATTCAGTACTTC.

This rearrangement joins TRBV6-2 or TRBV6-3 to TRBJ2-3; D uncertain. In germline, CDR1 is MNHEY, CDR2 SVGEGT. The CDR3 contains 14 residues. V shed 0 bases and J shed 0 bases, with 4 bases lying between them. CDR3 nucleotides: TGTGCCAGCAGTTACTCAGGGAGCACAGATACGCAGTATTTT. It encodes CASSYSGSTDTQYF.

This chain connects TRBV7-2 to TRBJ2-3; D is possibly TRBD1 (6 bases). Per germline, CDR1 SGHTA and CDR2 FQGNSA. This CDR3 is built from 16 residues. Trimming took 2 bases from V and 2 from J, leaving 14 bases between them. CDR3 nucleotides: TGTGCCAGCAGCTTATCCTCACTGGGGGCCACAGATACGCAGTATTTT. Its translation: CASSLSSLGATDTQYF. Complete variable domain (other parts from reference TRBV7-2 and TRBJ2-3): GAGVSQSPSNKVTEKGKDVELRCDPISGHTALYWYRQSLGQGLEFLIYFQGNSAPDKSGLPSDRFSAERTGGSVSTLTIQRTQQEDSAVYLCASSLSSLGATDTQYFGPGTRLTVL.

The genes are TRBV27 and TRBJ1-5; 7 nucleotides match TRBD1. The germline CDR1 and CDR2 sequences are MNHEY and SMNVEV (reference sequence). V lost 3 bases and J lost 6; bases outside the gene matches: 5. The CDR3 is 14 residues long. The DNA for the CDR3 is TGTGCCAGCAGTTTGACAGGGTCAGCTCAGCCCCAGCATTTT. Residues: CASSLTGSAQPQHF.

The chain combines TRBV28 with TRBJ1-2; D gene unclear. This CDR3 comprises 12 residues. V dropped 8 bases and J dropped 1 base, with 8 bases sitting between them. Germline V gene data show CDR1 as MDHEN and CDR2 as SYDVKM. CDR3 residues: CASRSNNYGYTF. In nucleotides, the CDR3 is TGTGCCAGCCGATCCAATAACTATGGCTACACCTTC.

V usage is TRBV5-4 and J usage is TRBJ2-3; possibly TRBD1 or TRBD2 for D (6 bases each). The length of the CDR3 is 15 residues. Deletions cut 5 bases from V and 1 base from J, with 14 bases between. CDR1 and CDR2 (germline): SGHNT, YYREEE (reference sequence). In nucleotides, the CDR3 is TGTGCCAGCAGGATGGGGGGACACCGCACAGATACGCAGTATTTT. Its translation: CASRMGGHRTDTQYF.

The J gene is TRBJ2-7, the V gene TRBV3-1 (or the pseudogene TRBV3-2); perhaps D is TRBD1 or TRBD2 (6 bases each). The CDR3 length is 13 residues. In germline, CDR1 is LGHDT, CDR2 YNNKEL (reference sequence). V was clipped by 5 bases and J by 3 bases, with 11 bases between them. CDR3 in DNA: TGTGCCAGCAGCGGAGGGGGTTACTACGAGCAGTACTTC. Protein: CASSGGGYYEQYF.